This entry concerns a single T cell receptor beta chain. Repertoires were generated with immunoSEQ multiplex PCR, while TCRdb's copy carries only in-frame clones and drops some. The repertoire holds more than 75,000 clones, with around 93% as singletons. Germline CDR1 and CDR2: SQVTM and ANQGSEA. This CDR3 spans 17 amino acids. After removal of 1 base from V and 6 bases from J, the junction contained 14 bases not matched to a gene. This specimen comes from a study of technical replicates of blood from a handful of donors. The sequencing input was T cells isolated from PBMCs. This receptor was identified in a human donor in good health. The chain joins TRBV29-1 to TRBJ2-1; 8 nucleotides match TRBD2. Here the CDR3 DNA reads TGCAGCGTTGAAGTCGTGTCCGGGACTAGTCGGGTCAATGAGCAGTTCTTC. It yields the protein CSVEVVSGTSRVNEQFF.